The T cell receptor beta chain under discussion was sequenced for a study of high-grade serous ovarian cancer treatment subgroups. Study-wide background: Samples averaged roughly 14,000 reads and thousands of unique TCR beta rearrangements.

Tumor samples were obtained before definitive surgery or chemotherapy. The germline CDR1 and CDR2 sequences are LNHDA and SQIVND (reference sequence). The CDR3 totals 15 residues. J was trimmed by 8 bases and V by 3 bases; bases with no gene match: 6. Generated by immunoSEQ multiplex PCR, the TCRdb table keeps only in-frame clones and is missing some. This table holds roughly 5,000 clones, 70% to 80% found once. This clone occurred a few times. V and J are TRBV19 and TRBJ1-6; TRBD1 matches at 8 bases. This sequence was found in a human patient with high-grade serous ovarian cancer. Sequencing input: tumor tissue. The CDR3 protein is CASSIGRTGYSPLHF. The CDR3 DNA reads TGTGCCAGTAGTATTGGCCGGACAGGGTATTCACCCCTCCACTTT.